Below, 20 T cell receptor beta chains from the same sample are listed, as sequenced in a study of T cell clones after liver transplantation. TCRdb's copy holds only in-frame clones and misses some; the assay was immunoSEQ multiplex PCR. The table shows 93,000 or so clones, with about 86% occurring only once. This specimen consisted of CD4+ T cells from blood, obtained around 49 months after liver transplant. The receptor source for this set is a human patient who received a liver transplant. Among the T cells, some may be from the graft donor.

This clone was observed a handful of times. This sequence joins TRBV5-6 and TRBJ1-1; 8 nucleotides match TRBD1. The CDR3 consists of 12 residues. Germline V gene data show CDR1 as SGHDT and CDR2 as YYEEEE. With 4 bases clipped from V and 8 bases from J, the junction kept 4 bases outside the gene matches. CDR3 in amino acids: CASSKRDREAFF. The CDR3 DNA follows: TGTGCCAGCAGCAAAAGGGACAGGGAAGCTTTCTTT.

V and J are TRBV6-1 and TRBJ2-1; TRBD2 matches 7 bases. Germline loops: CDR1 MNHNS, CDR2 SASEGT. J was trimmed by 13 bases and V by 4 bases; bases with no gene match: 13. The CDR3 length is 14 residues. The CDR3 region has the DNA TGTGCCAGCAGTGCGAAAATGGGTCTAGCGGAACAGTTCTTC. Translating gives CASSAKMGLAEQFF.

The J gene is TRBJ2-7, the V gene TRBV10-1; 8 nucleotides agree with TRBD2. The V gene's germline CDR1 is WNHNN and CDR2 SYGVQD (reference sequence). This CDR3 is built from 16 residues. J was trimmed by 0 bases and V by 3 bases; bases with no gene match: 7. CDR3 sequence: CASSDPQAGGSYEQYF. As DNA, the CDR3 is TGCGCCAGCAGTGACCCCCAGGCGGGAGGCTCCTACGAGCAGTACTTC.

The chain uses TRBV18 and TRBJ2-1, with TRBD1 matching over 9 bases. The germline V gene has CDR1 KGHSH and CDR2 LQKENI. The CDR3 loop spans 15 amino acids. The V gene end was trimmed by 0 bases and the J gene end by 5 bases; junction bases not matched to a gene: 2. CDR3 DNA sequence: TGTGCCAGCTCACCACCCAACAGGGGGCACAATGAGCAGTTCTTC. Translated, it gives CASSPPNRGHNEQFF.

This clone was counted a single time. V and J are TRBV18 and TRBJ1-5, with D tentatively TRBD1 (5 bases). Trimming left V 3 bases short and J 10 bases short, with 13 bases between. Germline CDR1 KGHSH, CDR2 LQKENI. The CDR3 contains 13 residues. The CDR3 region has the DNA TGTGCCAGCTCACCTAGTTTGGACATCCCCCAGCATTTT. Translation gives CASSPSLDIPQHF. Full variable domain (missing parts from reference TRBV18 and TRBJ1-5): NAGVMQNPRHLVRRRGQEARLRCSPMKGHSHVYWYRQLPEEGLKFMVYLQKENIIDESGMPKERFSAEFPKEGPSILRIQQVVRGDSAAYFCASSPSLDIPQHFGDGTRLSIL.

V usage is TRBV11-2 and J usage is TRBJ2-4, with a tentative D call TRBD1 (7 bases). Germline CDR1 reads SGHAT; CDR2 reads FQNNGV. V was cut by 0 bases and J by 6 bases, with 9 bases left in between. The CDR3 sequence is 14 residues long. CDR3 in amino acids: CASSLDQGGNIQYF. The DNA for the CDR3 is TGTGCCAGCAGCTTAGATCAGGGGGGAAACATTCAGTACTTC.

The CDR3 DNA reads TGTGCCAGCAGTGACGGGAGCGTAGATACGCAGTATTTT. Translated, it gives CASSDGSVDTQYF. The V and J genes are TRBV6-1 and TRBJ2-3; TRBD2 is a possible D gene (6 bases). V was clipped by 3 bases and J by 5 bases, with 9 bases between them. The CDR3 sequence is 13 residues long. From germline, CDR1 is MNHNS and CDR2 SASEGT.

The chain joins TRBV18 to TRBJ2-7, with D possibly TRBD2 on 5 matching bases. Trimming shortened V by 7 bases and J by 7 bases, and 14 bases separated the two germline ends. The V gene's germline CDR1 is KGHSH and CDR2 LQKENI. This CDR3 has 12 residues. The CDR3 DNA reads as TGTGCCAGCTATCGAGGATCGGGGGAGCAGTACTTC. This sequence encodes CASYRGSGEQYF.

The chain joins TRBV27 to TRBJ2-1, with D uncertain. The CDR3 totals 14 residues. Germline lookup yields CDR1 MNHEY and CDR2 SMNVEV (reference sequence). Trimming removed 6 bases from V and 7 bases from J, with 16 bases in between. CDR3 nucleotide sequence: TGTGCCAGCAGGGCACGTGGGGTCGTGAATGAGCAGTTCTTC. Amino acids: CASRARGVVNEQFF.

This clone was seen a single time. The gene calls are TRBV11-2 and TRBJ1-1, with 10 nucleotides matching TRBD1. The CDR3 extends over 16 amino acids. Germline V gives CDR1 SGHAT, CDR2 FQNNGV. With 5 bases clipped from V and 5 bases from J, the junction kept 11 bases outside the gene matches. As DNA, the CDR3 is TGTGCCAGCAGCCGAGGCGACAGGGGGCGAGGGACTGAAGCTTTCTTT. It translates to CASSRGDRGRGTEAFF. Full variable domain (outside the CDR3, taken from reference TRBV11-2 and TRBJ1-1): EAGVAQSPRYKIIEKRQSVAFWCNPISGHATLYWYQQILGQGPKLLIQFQNNGVVDDSQLPKDRFSAERLKGVDSTLKIQPAKLEDSAVYLCASSRGDRGRGTEAFFGQGTRLTVV.

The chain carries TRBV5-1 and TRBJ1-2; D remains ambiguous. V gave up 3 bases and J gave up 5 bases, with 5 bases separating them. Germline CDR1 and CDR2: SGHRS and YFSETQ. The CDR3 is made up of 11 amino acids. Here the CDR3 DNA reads TGCGCCAGCAGCTCGGGGTATGGCTACACCTTC. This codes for CASSSGYGYTF.

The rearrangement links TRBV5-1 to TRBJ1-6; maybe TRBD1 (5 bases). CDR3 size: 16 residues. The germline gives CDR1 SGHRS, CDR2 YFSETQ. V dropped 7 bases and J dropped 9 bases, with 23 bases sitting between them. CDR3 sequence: CASVPGPREESSPLHF. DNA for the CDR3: TGCGCCAGCGTACCCGGGCCCAGGGAGGAAAGTTCACCCCTCCACTTT.

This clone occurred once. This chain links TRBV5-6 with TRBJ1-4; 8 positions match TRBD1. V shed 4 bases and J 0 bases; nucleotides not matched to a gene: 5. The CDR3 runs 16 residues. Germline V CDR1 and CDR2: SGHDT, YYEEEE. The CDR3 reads CASSLGQGATNEKLFF. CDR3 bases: TGTGCCAGCAGCCTCGGACAGGGAGCAACTAATGAAAAACTGTTTTTT.

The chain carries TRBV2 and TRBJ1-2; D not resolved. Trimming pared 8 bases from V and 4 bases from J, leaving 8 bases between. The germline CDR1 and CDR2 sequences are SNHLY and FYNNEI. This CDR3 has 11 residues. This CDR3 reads CASSLGYGYTF. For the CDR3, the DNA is TGTGCCAGCTCGTTGGGCTATGGCTACACCTTC.

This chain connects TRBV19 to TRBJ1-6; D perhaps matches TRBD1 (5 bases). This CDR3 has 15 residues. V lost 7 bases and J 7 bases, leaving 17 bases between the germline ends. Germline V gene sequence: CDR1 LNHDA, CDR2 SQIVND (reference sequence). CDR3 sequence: CASTTGGAGNSPLHF. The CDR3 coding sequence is TGTGCCAGTACTACCGGCGGGGCAGGAAATTCACCCCTCCACTTT.

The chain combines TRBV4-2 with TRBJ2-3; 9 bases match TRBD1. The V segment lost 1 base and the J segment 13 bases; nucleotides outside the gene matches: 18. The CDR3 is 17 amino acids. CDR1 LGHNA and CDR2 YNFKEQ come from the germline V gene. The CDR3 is CASSQGARGQGPEEKYF. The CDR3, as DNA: TGTGCCAGCAGCCAAGGGGCGAGGGGACAGGGACCTGAGGAGAAGTATTTT.

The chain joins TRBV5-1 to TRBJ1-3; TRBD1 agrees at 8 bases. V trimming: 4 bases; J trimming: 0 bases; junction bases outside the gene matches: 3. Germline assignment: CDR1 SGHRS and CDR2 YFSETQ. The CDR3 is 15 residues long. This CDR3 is CASSATGGSGNTIYF. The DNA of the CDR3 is TGCGCCAGCAGCGCCACAGGGGGCTCTGGAAACACCATATATTTT.

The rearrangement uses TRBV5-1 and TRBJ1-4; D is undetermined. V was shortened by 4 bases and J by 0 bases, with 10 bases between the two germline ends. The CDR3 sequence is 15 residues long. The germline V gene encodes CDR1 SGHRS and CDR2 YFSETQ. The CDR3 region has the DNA TGCGCCAGCAGCCCCACCGGGCCAACTAATGAAAAACTGTTTTTT. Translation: CASSPTGPTNEKLFF.

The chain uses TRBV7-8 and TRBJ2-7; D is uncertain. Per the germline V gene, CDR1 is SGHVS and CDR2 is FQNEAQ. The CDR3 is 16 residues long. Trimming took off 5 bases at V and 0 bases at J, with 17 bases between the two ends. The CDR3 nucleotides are TGTGCCAGCAGCAAAGTACGGATTTCAGCCTCCTACGAGCAGTACTTC. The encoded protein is CASSKVRISASYEQYF.

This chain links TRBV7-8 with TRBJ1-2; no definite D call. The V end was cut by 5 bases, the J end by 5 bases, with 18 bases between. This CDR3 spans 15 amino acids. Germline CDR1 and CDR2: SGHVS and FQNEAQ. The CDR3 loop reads CASSPKGVVPYGYTF. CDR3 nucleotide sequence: TGTGCCAGCAGCCCCAAAGGCGTAGTCCCGTATGGCTACACCTTC.